This entry lists 8 T cell receptor beta chains sequenced from one sample in a study of follicular helper T cells after annual influenza vaccination. As for time point: 2015-2016 season, pre-vaccination. Clones were read by immunoSEQ multiplex PCR, and TCRdb kept only the in-frame ones, dropping some. Among about 9,400 clones listed, roughly four fifths were seen once. Sequenced material: CXCR5+ CD38- circulating T follicular helper cells from blood, taken on the day of influenza vaccination. Documented subset: circulating Tfh, non-naive CD4+CXCR5+PD-1+ (ICOS+CD38+ or ICOS-CD38-). All receptors derive from an adult who received the influenza vaccine.

The chain uses TRBV19 and TRBJ2-6; D is undetermined. CDR1 and CDR2 from the germline V gene are LNHDA and SQIVND (reference sequence). V was pared by 1 base and J by 3 bases, with 4 bases between. This CDR3 comprises 14 residues. CDR3 region: CASSIVGGANVLTF. Written as DNA, the CDR3 is TGTGCCAGTAGTATAGTTGGTGGGGCCAACGTCCTGACTTTC.

This clone is a singleton in its sample. J is TRBJ1-1 and V is TRBV5-8; D ambiguous. There are 14 residues in the CDR3. V lost 0 bases and J lost 2, with 8 bases in between. CDR1 SGHTS and CDR2 YDEGEE come from the germline V gene. CDR3 loop: CASSLVPENTEAFF. The CDR3, as DNA: TGTGCCAGCAGCTTGGTGCCGGAAAACACTGAAGCTTTCTTT.

The rearrangement links TRBV5-1 to TRBJ1-1, with D uncertain. With 2 bases removed from V and 8 bases from J, the gap between germline ends came to 13 bases. CDR3 length: 13 amino acids. CDR1 is SGHRS, CDR2 YFSETQ, per germline. The CDR3 DNA is TGCGCCAGCAGCTTAACCGACCTGGACGAAGCTTTCTTT. It translates to CASSLTDLDEAFF.

The V and J genes are TRBV9 and TRBJ2-1; D is perhaps TRBD1 or TRBD2 (5 bases each). Germline V lookup: CDR1 SGDLS, CDR2 YYNGEE. Trimming removed 0 bases at V and 5 bases at J, with 12 bases between. The CDR3 extends over 15 amino acids. The CDR3 sequence is CASSVAGRRDNEQFF. In nucleotides, the CDR3 is TGTGCCAGCAGCGTAGCAGGGAGACGGGACAATGAGCAGTTCTTC.

J is TRBJ2-3 and V is TRBV28, with TRBD1 identical over 7 bases. The V segment lost 2 bases and the J segment 8 bases; nucleotides outside the gene matches: 13. This CDR3 spans 16 amino acids. Germline CDR1 MDHEN, CDR2 SYDVKM. Here the CDR3 DNA reads TGTGCCAGCAGTTTACTCGACAGGGCCCCTCCGGGTACGCAGTATTTT. It translates to CASSLLDRAPPGTQYF.

This sequence joins TRBV7-9 and TRBJ2-1; TRBD1 is a possible D gene (6 bases). The CDR3 totals 14 residues. The germline V gene encodes CDR1 SEHNR and CDR2 FQNEAQ (reference sequence). The germline V and J ends were trimmed by 5 bases and 3 bases, with 11 bases remaining between them. The CDR3 reads CASSQDSSYNEQFF. Written as DNA, the CDR3 is TGTGCCAGCAGCCAGGACAGTAGCTACAATGAGCAGTTCTTC.

This clone was recorded once. V and J are TRBV5-1 and TRBJ2-4; the D is unclear. The CDR3 has 20 amino acids. CDR1 is SGHRS, CDR2 YFSETQ, per germline. V was trimmed by 5 bases and J by 2 bases, leaving 29 bases between them. The CDR3 DNA is TGCGCCAGCAGATTCCCTTTCAGGTCGAATAGCATGACCTCCAAAAACATTCAGTACTTC. Encoded protein: CASRFPFRSNSMTSKNIQYF.

J is TRBJ2-5 and V is TRBV13; D gene ambiguous. Germline V gives CDR1 PRHDT, CDR2 FYEKMQ (reference sequence). V lost 5 bases and J lost 3, with 13 bases in between. The CDR3 is 14 residues long. CDR3 in DNA: TGTGCCAGCAGCCGTCCCACAGCAGAAGAGACCCAGTACTTC. Translation: CASSRPTAEETQYF.